This T cell receptor (beta chain) was recovered during a study of beta chain features in type 1 diabetes. Study background: In age, gender and cell yields, patients were similar to healthy donors.

Sampling consisted of one heparinised blood draw per donor, averaging around 100 mL. Since all of the isolated RNA was reverse transcribed, expressed TCRB transcripts were what got sequenced. Only in-frame clones appear in the TCRdb table, and some are missing; sequencing was by immunoSEQ multiplex PCR. The sample holds 970,000 or so clones, roughly a sixth seen once. This clone has a handful of counts. Trimming cost V 0 bases and J 3 bases, with 6 bases left between them. The V gene's germline CDR1 is SGHDT and CDR2 YYEEEE. The CDR3 extends over 13 amino acids. This TCR came from a woman aged 18-29 years in good health. This chain links TRBV5-6 with TRBJ2-5; D remains unclear. Sequencing used naive CD4+ T cells from blood. CDR3 DNA sequence: TGTGCCAGCAGCTTGGTGGCGGAAGAGACCCAGTACTTC. Translation: CASSLVAEETQYF.